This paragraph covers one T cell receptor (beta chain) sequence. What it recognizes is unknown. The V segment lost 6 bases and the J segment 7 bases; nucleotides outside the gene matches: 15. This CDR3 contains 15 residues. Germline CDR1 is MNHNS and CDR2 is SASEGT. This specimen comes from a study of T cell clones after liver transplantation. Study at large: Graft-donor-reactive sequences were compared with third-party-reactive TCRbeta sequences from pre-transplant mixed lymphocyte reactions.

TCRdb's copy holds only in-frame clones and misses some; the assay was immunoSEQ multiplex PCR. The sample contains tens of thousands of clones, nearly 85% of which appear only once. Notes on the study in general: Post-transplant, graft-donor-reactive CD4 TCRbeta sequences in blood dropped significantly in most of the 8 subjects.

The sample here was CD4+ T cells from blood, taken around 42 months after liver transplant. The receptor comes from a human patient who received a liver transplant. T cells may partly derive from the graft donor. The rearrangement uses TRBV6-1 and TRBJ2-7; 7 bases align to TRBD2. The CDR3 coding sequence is TGTGCCAGCAGGGCCGGATCGGGGGGAGCTGGTGAGCAGTACTTC. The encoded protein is CASRAGSGGAGEQYF.